This T cell receptor beta chain is drawn from a study of blood T cell repertoires in COVID-19. Libraries were prepared by immunoSEQ multiplex PCR; TCRdb keeps only in-frame clonotypes and omits some of them. The table shows roughly 250,000 clones, with 80% to 90% occurring only once. Material for sequencing was peripheral blood. The TCR originated in a man aged 25-45 years with acute or convalescent COVID-19.

CDR3 sequence reads: CASSLAFVSNQPQHF. The CDR3, as DNA: TGCGCCAGCAGCTTGGCCTTCGTTAGCAATCAGCCCCAGCATTTT. The rearrangement joins TRBV5-1 to TRBJ1-5; D gene unclear. V lost 0 bases to trimming and J lost 0 bases, with 7 bases between them. Germline CDR1 SGHRS, CDR2 YFSETQ. The CDR3 is 15 residues long.